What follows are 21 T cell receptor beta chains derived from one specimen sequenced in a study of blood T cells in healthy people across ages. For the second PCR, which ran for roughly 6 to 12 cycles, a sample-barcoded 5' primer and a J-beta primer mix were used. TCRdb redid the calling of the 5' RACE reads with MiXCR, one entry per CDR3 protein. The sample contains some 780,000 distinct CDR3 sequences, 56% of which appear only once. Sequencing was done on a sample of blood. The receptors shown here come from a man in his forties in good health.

Here the CDR3 reads CSARGVRTLKATDTQYF. The CDR3, as DNA: TGCAGTGCTAGAGGCGTCAGGACCCTGAAGGCAACAGATACGCAGTATTTT. The rearrangement uses TRBV20-1 and TRBJ2-3; D call uncertain. The CDR3 runs to 17 residues. Germline lookup yields CDR1 DFQATT and CDR2 SNEGSKA (reference sequence). V dropped 1 base and J dropped 3 bases, with 20 bases sitting between them.

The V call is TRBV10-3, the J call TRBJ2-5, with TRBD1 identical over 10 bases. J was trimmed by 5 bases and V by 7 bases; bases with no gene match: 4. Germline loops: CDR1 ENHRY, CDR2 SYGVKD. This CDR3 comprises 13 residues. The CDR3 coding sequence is TGTGCCATCAATGGACAGGGGGGTGAGACCCAGTACTTC. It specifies CAINGQGGETQYF.

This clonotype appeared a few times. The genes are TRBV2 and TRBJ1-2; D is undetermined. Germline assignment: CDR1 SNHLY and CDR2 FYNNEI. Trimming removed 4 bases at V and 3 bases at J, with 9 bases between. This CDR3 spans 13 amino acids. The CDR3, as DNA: TGTGCCAGCAGTGGAGGGCAGCACTATGGCTACACCTTC. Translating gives CASSGGQHYGYTF. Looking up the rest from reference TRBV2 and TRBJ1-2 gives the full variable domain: EPEVTQTPSHQVTQMGQEVILRCVPISNHLYFYWYRQILGQKVEFLVSFYNNEISEKSEIFDDQFSVERPDGSNFTLKIRSTKLEDSAMYFCASSGGQHYGYTFGSGTRLTVV.

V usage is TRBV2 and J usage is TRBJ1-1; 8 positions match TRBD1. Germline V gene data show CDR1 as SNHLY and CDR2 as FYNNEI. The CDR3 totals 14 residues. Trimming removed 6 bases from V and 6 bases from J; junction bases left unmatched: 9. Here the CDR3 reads CASRYQDRVAEAFF. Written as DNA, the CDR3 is TGTGCCAGCAGATACCAGGACAGGGTGGCTGAAGCTTTCTTT. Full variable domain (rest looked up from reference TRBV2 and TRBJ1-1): EPEVTQTPSHQVTQMGQEVILRCVPISNHLYFYWYRQILGQKVEFLVSFYNNEISEKSEIFDDQFSVERPDGSNFTLKIRSTKLEDSAMYFCASRYQDRVAEAFFGQGTRLTVV.

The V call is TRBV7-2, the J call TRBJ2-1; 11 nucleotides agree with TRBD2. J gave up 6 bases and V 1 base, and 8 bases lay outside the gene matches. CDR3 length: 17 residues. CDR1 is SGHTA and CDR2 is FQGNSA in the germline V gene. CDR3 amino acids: CASSLGPLAGGINEQFF. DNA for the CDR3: TGTGCCAGCAGCTTAGGCCCCCTAGCGGGGGGTATCAATGAGCAGTTCTTC.

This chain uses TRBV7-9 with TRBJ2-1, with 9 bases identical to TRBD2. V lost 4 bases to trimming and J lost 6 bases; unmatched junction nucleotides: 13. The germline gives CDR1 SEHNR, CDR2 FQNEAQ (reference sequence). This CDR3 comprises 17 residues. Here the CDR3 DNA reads TGTGCCAGCAGCTCCCCAGGGGTAGCGGGAGAGGGCAATGAGCAGTTCTTC. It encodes CASSSPGVAGEGNEQFF. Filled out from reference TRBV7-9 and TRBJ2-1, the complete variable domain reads DTGVSQNPRHKITKRGQNVTFRCDPISEHNRLYWYRQTLGQGPEFLTYFQNEAQLEKSRLLSDRFSAERPKGSFSTLEIQRTEQGDSAMYLCASSSPGVAGEGNEQFFGPGTRLTVL.

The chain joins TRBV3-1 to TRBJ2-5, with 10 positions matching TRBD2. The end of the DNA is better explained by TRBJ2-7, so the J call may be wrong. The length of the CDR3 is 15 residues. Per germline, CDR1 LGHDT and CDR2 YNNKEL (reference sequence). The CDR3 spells CASTKRLAGDYEQYF. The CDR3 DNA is TGTGCCAGCACTAAAAGACTAGCGGGCGATTACGAGCAGTACTTC.

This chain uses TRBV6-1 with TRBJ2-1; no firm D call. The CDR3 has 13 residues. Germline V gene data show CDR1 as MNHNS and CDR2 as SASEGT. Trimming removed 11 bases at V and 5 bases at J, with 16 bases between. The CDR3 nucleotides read TGTGCCTTAAGAGGAGACAACCACAATGAGCAGTTCTTC. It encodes CALRGDNHNEQFF.

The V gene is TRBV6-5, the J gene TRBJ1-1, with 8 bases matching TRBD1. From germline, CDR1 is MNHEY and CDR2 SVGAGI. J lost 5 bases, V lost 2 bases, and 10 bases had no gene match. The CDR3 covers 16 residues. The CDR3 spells CASSYRPGGAGTEAFF. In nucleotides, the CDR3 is TGTGCCAGCAGTTACCGGCCAGGGGGCGCGGGGACTGAAGCTTTCTTT.

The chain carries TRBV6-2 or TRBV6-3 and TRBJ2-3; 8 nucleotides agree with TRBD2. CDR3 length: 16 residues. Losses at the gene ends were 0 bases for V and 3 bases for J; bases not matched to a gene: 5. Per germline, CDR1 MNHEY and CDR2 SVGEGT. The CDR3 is CASSYSSRGGTDTQYF. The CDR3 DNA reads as TGTGCCAGCAGTTACTCGAGTCGCGGGGGGACAGATACGCAGTATTTT.

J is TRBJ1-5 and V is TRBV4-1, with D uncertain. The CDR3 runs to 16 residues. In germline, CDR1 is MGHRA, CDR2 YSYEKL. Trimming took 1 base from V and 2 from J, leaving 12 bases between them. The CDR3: CASSQVRDGGNQPQHF. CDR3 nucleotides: TGCGCCAGCAGCCAAGTCCGGGATGGTGGCAATCAGCCCCAGCATTTT.

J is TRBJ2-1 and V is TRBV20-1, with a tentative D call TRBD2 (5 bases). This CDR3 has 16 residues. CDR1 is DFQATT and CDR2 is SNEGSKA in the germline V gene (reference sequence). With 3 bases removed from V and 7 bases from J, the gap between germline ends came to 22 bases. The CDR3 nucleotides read TGCAGTGCTAGCCCAGTTGCGGGCTCCGGCACGAATGAGCAGTTCTTC. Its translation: CSASPVAGSGTNEQFF.

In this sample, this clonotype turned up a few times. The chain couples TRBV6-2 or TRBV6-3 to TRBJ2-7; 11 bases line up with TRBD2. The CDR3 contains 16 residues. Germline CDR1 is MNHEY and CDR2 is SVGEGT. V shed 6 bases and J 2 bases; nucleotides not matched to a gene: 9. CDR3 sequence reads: CASSRTSGSRAYEQYF. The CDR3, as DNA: TGTGCCAGCAGCCGTACTAGCGGGAGCAGGGCCTACGAGCAGTACTTC.

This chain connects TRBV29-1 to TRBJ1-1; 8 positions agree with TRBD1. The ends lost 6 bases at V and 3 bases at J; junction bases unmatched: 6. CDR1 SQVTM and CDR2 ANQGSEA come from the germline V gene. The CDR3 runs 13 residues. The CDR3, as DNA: TGCAGCGTACTCTCGGACAGGGACACTGAAGCTTTCTTT. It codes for CSVLSDRDTEAFF.

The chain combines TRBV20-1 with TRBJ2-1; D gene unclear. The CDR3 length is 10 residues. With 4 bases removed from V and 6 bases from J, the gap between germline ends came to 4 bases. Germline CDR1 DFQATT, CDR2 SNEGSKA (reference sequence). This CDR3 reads CSAMGNEQFF. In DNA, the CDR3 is TGCAGTGCTATGGGCAATGAGCAGTTCTTC.

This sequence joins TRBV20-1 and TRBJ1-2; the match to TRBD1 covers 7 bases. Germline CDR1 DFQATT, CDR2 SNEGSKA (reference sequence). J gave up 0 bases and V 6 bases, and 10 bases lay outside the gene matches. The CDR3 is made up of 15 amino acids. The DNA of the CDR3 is TGCAGTGCCGTCTTGACAGGGATCGCTAACTATGGCTACACCTTC. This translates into CSAVLTGIANYGYTF.

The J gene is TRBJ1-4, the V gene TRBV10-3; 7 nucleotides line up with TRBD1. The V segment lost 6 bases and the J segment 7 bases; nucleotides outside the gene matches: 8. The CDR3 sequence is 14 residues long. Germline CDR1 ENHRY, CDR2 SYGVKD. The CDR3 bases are TGTGCCATCAGACCTGACAGGGCAGGTGAAAAACTGTTTTTT. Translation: CAIRPDRAGEKLFF.

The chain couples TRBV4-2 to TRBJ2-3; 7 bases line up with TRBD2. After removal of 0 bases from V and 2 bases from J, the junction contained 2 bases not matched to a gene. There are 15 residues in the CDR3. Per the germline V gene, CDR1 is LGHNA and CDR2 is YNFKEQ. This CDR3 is CASSQESGDTDTQYF. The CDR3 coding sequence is TGTGCCAGCAGCCAAGAAAGCGGGGACACAGATACGCAGTATTTT.

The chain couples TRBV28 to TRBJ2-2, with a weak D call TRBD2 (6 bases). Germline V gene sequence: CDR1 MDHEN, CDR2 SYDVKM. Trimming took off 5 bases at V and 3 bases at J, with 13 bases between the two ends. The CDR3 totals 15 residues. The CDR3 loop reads CASSPGREYTGELFF. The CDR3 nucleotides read TGTGCCAGCAGTCCGGGACGGGAGTACACCGGGGAGCTGTTTTTT.

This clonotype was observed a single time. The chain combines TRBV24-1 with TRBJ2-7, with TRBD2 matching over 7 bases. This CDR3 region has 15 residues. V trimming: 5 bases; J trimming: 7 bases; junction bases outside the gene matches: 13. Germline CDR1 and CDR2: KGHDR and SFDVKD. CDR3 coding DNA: TGTGCCACCAGTGCCACGGGGAGGGCGGGCACTGAGCAGTACTTC. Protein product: CATSATGRAGTEQYF.

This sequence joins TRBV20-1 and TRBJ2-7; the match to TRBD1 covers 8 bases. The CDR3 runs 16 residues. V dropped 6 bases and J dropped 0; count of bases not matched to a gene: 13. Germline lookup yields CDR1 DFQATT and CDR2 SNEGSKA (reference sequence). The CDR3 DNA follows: TGCAGTGCAGACAAAACAGGGGGTAGGGGCTCCTACGAGCAGTACTTC. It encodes CSADKTGGRGSYEQYF.